This TCR beta chain was captured by sequencing in a study of regulatory T cells in long-lasting Graves disease. Turning to this clonotype: The antigen is undetermined.

Construction of the TCR beta libraries employed iRepertoire HTBI primers in conjunction with Arm-PCR of CDR3 regions. TCRdb independently ran MiXCR on the multiplex PCR reads; one entry per CDR3 protein. Among fewer than 650,000 distinct CDR3 sequences listed, roughly 16% were seen once. Broader study findings: Thyroid tissue went unstudied; only peripheral blood was examined.

Time point in this sample: newly diagnosed GD, antithyroid drugs for less than 3 months. PBMC RNA was the source of the TCR library. Looked up from germline, CDR1 is SEHNR and CDR2 is FQNEAQ (reference sequence). V dropped 2 bases and J dropped 6 bases, with 13 bases sitting between them. The CDR3 totals 14 residues. This sample also belongs to another study, concerning T cells in Graves' hyperthyroidism and ophthalmopathy. This second study says: No ophthalmopathy progression within 18 months constituted stable Graves' hyperthyroidism. Stable hyperthyroidism and ophthalmopathy were separated using 13 V-J signatures.

Here the sequenced sample was peripheral blood mononuclear cells (PBMCs), taken at new diagnosis, from a patient treated with antithyroid drugs. The TCR sequence derives from a woman aged 25 to 39 with Graves disease. The rearrangement joins TRBV7-9 to TRBJ1-2; D not resolved. DNA for the CDR3: TGTGCCAGCAGCTTATCCATCTTTTTGGATGGCTACACCTTC. This codes for CASSLSIFLDGYTF. The full variable domain, rest sourced from reference TRBV7-9 and TRBJ1-2, is DTGVSQNPRHKITKRGQNVTFRCDPISEHNRLYWYRQTLGQGPEFLTYFQNEAQLEKSRLLSDRFSAERPKGSFSTLEIQRTEQGDSAMYLCASSLSIFLDGYTFGSGTRLTVV.